The 29 T cell receptor beta chains presented below share a single source sample, sequenced in a study of blood T cell repertoires in COVID-19. Sequenced by immunoSEQ multiplex PCR; TCRdb stores in-frame clones only, minus some. This table has 300,000 to 450,000 clones, around 87% appearing once. Sequences were obtained from peripheral blood. Every receptor here comes from a woman aged 55-70 years with COVID-19, enrolled during active disease.

A single count supports this clone. The chain is built from TRBV12-3 or TRBV12-4 and TRBJ1-2; D uncertain. Trimming left V 4 bases short and J 7 bases short, with 7 bases between. The CDR3 contains 11 residues. The CDR3 coding sequence is TGTGCCAGCAGTTACCAGGTTGGCTACACCTTC. It encodes CASSYQVGYTF.

This clone has a handful of counts. CDR3 amino acids: CASSLDGRGGSTEAFF. For the CDR3, the DNA is TGTGCCAGCAGCTTAGATGGTAGAGGGGGCAGTACTGAAGCTTTCTTT. The chain couples TRBV11-3 to TRBJ1-1; the match to TRBD1 covers 7 bases. There are 16 residues in the CDR3. Germline assignment: CDR1 SGHNT and CDR2 YENEEA. V lost 0 bases, J lost 5 bases, and 9 bases stayed unmatched.

V and J are TRBV7-2 and TRBJ1-1; D uncertain. With 1 base removed from V and 4 bases from J, the gap between germline ends came to 10 bases. This CDR3 is 14 amino acids long. CDR1 and CDR2 from the germline V gene are SGHTA and FQGNSA. The CDR3 DNA sequence: TGTGCCAGCAGCTTAGGAGGTTTAAGCACTGAAGCTTTCTTT. Its translation: CASSLGGLSTEAFF. Full variable domain (outside the CDR3, taken from reference TRBV7-2 and TRBJ1-1): GAGVSQSPSNKVTEKGKDVELRCDPISGHTALYWYRQSLGQGLEFLIYFQGNSAPDKSGLPSDRFSAERTGGSVSTLTIQRTQQEDSAVYLCASSLGGLSTEAFFGQGTRLTVV.

This clone was observed a single time. Other DNA variants within this sample encode the same CDR3. The chain couples TRBV5-1 to TRBJ2-5; no reliable D call. Germline loops: CDR1 SGHRS, CDR2 YFSETQ. V lost 0 bases, J lost 2 bases, and 2 bases lay in between. CDR3 size: 12 residues. Written as DNA, the CDR3 is TGCGCCAGCAGCTTGGCACAAGAGACCCAGTACTTC. Protein: CASSLAQETQYF.

The chain is built from TRBV18 and TRBJ2-1, with 9 nucleotides matching TRBD1. The J segment lost 2 bases and the V segment lost 1 base, leaving 3 bases of the junction unmatched. The germline gives CDR1 KGHSH, CDR2 LQKENI. This CDR3 contains 16 residues. The CDR3 DNA reads TGTGCCAGCTCACCACGGACAGGGGACGCCTACAATGAGCAGTTCTTC. This gives the protein CASSPRTGDAYNEQFF.

The chain uses TRBV12-3 or TRBV12-4 and TRBJ2-5; D gene ambiguous. The CDR3 contains 11 residues. The V end was cut by 6 bases, the J end by 4 bases, with 6 bases between. CDR3 in amino acids: CASRRGETQYF. The CDR3 region has the DNA TGTGCCAGCAGGCGCGGAGAGACCCAGTACTTC.

This chain connects TRBV27 to TRBJ2-5, with 8 bases aligning to TRBD1. The V segment lost 4 bases and the J segment 3 bases; nucleotides outside the gene matches: 7. Germline values: CDR1 MNHEY, CDR2 SMNVEV (reference sequence). The CDR3 spans 15 residues. The CDR3 sequence: CASSSPRTGKETQYF. CDR3 DNA: TGTGCCAGCAGTTCCCCACGGACAGGGAAAGAGACCCAGTACTTC.

V and J are TRBV5-1 and TRBJ1-2, with D possibly matching TRBD1 (5 bases). The germline V and J ends were trimmed by 4 bases and 4 bases, with 17 bases remaining between them. Germline CDR1 is SGHRS and CDR2 is YFSETQ. CDR3 size: 15 residues. The CDR3 protein is CASSPWGRSGYGYTF. The CDR3 DNA follows: TGCGCCAGCAGCCCGTGGGGCAGGTCTGGCTATGGCTACACCTTC. Variable domain in full (rest from reference TRBV5-1 and TRBJ1-2): KAGVTQTPRYLIKTRGQQVTLSCSPISGHRSVSWYQQTPGQGLQFLFEYFSETQRNKGNFPGRFSGRQFSNSRSEMNVSTLELGDSALYLCASSPWGRSGYGYTFGSGTRLTVV.

The table lists this clone with many counts. V usage is TRBV2 and J usage is TRBJ2-5, with D perhaps matching TRBD1 (5 bases). The germline gives CDR1 SNHLY, CDR2 FYNNEI. The CDR3 runs to 16 residues. Trimming took off 0 bases at V and 1 base at J, with 12 bases between the two ends. CDR3 in amino acids: CASSEAGAPSQETQYF. In DNA form, the CDR3 reads TGTGCCAGCAGTGAAGCTGGGGCGCCCTCCCAAGAGACCCAGTACTTC.

This clone has just one count. The J gene is TRBJ2-7, the V gene TRBV7-3, with TRBD2 matching over 7 bases. The CDR3 loop spans 13 amino acids. V lost 4 bases to trimming and J lost 4 bases; unmatched junction nucleotides: 4. Germline CDR1 is SGHTA and CDR2 is FQGTGA. The CDR3 loop is CASSYTGGYEQYF. In nucleotides, the CDR3 is TGTGCCAGCAGCTACACGGGGGGTTACGAGCAGTACTTC.

J is TRBJ1-6 and V is TRBV6-4; D uncertain. Germline V gene data show CDR1 as MRHNA and CDR2 as SNTAGT. This CDR3 is built from 16 residues. The V gene lost 3 bases and the J gene lost 7 bases, with 16 bases spanning the gap. CDR3 DNA sequence: TGTGCCAGCAGTGAGTCGGCACAGACCTTGAATTCACCCCTCCACTTT. Its protein product is CASSESAQTLNSPLHF.

This clone has just a few counts. The chain couples TRBV28 to TRBJ1-2; D possibly corresponds to TRBD1 (6 bases). Trimming left V 6 bases short and J 0 bases short, with 17 bases between. The V gene's germline CDR1 is MDHEN and CDR2 SYDVKM. The CDR3 spans 16 residues. The DNA of the CDR3 is TGTGCCAGCAGACGTACAGGGTCCCCACCTAACTATGGCTACACCTTC. The encoded protein is CASRRTGSPPNYGYTF.

This chain connects TRBV10-2 to TRBJ1-5, with 11 nucleotides matching TRBD1. The CDR3 length is 15 residues. V shed 5 bases, J shed 5 bases, and the junction held 5 bases outside the gene matches. The germline gives CDR1 WSHSY, CDR2 SAAADI. The CDR3 loop is CASSPRTGGDQPQHF. CDR3 in DNA: TGCGCCAGCAGTCCAAGGACAGGGGGCGATCAGCCCCAGCATTTT.

The chain is built from TRBV11-1 and TRBJ1-2; maybe TRBD1 (5 bases). V dropped 2 bases and J dropped 8 bases, with 12 bases sitting between them. From germline, CDR1 is SGHAT and CDR2 FQDESV (reference sequence). The CDR3 consists of 13 residues. CDR3 protein: CASSLSPGKGYTF. The CDR3 DNA reads as TGTGCCAGCAGCTTATCTCCAGGGAAAGGCTACACCTTC.

The chain links TRBV29-1 to TRBJ1-2; D remains ambiguous. CDR3 length equals 11 residues. V lost 6 bases and J 1 base, leaving 6 bases between the germline ends. CDR1 and CDR2 from the germline V gene are SQVTM and ANQGSEA. The CDR3 DNA follows: TGCAGCGTCCCCTATAACTATGGCTACACCTTC. It specifies CSVPYNYGYTF. The whole variable domain, filled in from reference TRBV29-1 and TRBJ1-2, reads SAVISQKPSRDICQRGTSLTIQCQVDSQVTMMFWYRQQPGQSLTLIATANQGSEATYESGFVIDKFPISRPNLTFSTLTVSNMSPEDSSIYLCSVPYNYGYTFGSGTRLTVV.

The chain carries TRBV21-1 and TRBJ2-2; TRBD1 was called by the table and not checked on the DNA. TRBV21-1 is assigned pseudogene status. The CDR3 loop spans 14 amino acids. CDR3 in amino acids: CASPGDRNTGELFF. The CDR3 DNA follows: TGTGCCAGCCCGGGGGACAGAAACACCGGGGAGCTGTTTTTT.

The chain uses TRBV9 and TRBJ2-1; D gene uncertain. The CDR3 consists of 14 residues. Germline CDR1 SGDLS, CDR2 YYNGEE. V dropped 0 bases and J dropped 7 bases, with 11 bases sitting between them. The CDR3 nucleotides are TGTGCCAGCAGCGTAGCTGTAGCAGCGAATGAGCAGTTCTTC. It specifies CASSVAVAANEQFF.

There are a few counts of this clone. The chain is built from TRBV11-2 and TRBJ1-2, with TRBD1 matching 7 bases. Germline CDR1 SGHAT, CDR2 FQNNGV. Germline trimming cut 3 bases from V and 1 base from J; bases unmatched to any gene: 5. The CDR3 is 15 residues long. The CDR3 loop reads CASSFSAGGNYGYTF. The CDR3, as DNA: TGTGCCAGCAGCTTCTCAGCAGGGGGTAACTATGGCTACACCTTC.

This chain links TRBV2 with TRBJ2-1; 7 bases are a match to TRBD2. V lost 5 bases and J lost 7; bases outside the gene matches: 8. The CDR3 is made up of 14 amino acids. The germline CDR1 and CDR2 sequences are SNHLY and FYNNEI. The CDR3 coding sequence is TGTGCCAGCAGTTGGGACTACCACGCGAATGAGCAGTTCTTC. As protein: CASSWDYHANEQFF.

The V and J genes are TRBV29-1 and TRBJ2-5; D remains ambiguous. Germline V CDR1 and CDR2: SQVTM, ANQGSEA. V was cut by 2 bases and J by 1 base, with 8 bases left in between. CDR3 length equals 13 residues. CDR3 in amino acids: CSVEPYSQETQYF. The CDR3 nucleotides read TGCAGCGTTGAACCATACAGCCAAGAGACCCAGTACTTC. The variable domain in full, with the rest retrieved from reference TRBV29-1 and TRBJ2-5, is SAVISQKPSRDICQRGTSLTIQCQVDSQVTMMFWYRQQPGQSLTLIATANQGSEATYESGFVIDKFPISRPNLTFSTLTVSNMSPEDSSIYLCSVEPYSQETQYFGPGTRLLVL.

The chain joins TRBV15 to TRBJ1-6; TRBD1 matches 7 bases. The germline CDR1 and CDR2 sequences are LNHNV and YYDKDF (reference sequence). The CDR3 loop spans 17 amino acids. Trimming removed 6 bases from V and 2 bases from J; junction bases left unmatched: 10. CDR3 nucleotides: TGTGCCACCAGGAAACAGGGGACCAGGACCTATAATTCACCCCTCCACTTT. Translation gives CATRKQGTRTYNSPLHF.

The CDR3: CASSSGTGDREKLFF. The CDR3 bases are TGTGCCAGCAGCTCCGGGACAGGGGATCGGGAAAAACTGTTTTTT. V is TRBV7-9 and J is TRBJ1-4; TRBD1 matches 10 bases. The CDR3 runs to 15 residues. J lost 8 bases, V lost 4 bases, and 7 bases had no gene match. Germline loops: CDR1 SEHNR, CDR2 FQNEAQ (reference sequence).

This chain joins TRBV19 and TRBJ1-2, with TRBD1 matching 12 bases. This CDR3 has 16 amino acids. Looked up from germline, CDR1 is LNHDA and CDR2 is SQIVND (reference sequence). With V trimmed by 4 bases and J by 3 bases, 6 bases remained unmatched. The CDR3 coding sequence is TGTGCCAGTAGTAAACGGGACAGGGGGCCTTACTATGGCTACACCTTC. This gives the protein CASSKRDRGPYYGYTF.

The chain joins TRBV11-1 to TRBJ1-1; 7 bases line up with TRBD1. V lost 2 bases and J lost 7; bases outside the gene matches: 7. CDR3 length: 14 amino acids. CDR1 SGHAT and CDR2 FQDESV come from the germline V gene (reference sequence). CDR3 residues: CASSLFWTGGEAFF. The CDR3 DNA reads TGTGCCAGCAGCTTATTTTGGACAGGAGGTGAAGCTTTCTTT.

The rearrangement links TRBV7-2 to TRBJ1-2; the D is unclear. CDR3 length: 15 amino acids. Germline V gene lookup returns CDR1 SGHTA and CDR2 FQGNSA. The ends were cut back, 5 bases at V and 1 base at J, with 14 bases in the middle. The CDR3 bases are TGTGCCAGCAGCGCGTTTGGAGGACTTAACTATGGCTACACCTTC. This translates into CASSAFGGLNYGYTF.

The V call is TRBV4-2, the J call TRBJ1-4; 8 positions match TRBD1. The V gene end was trimmed by 4 bases and the J gene end by 11 bases; junction bases not matched to a gene: 12. The CDR3 contains 15 residues. Germline V gives CDR1 LGHNA, CDR2 YNFKEQ. This CDR3 is CASSRSETGAGKLFF. The CDR3 bases are TGTGCCAGCAGCCGGTCCGAGACAGGGGCCGGGAAACTGTTTTTT.

V gene TRBV25-1 combines with J gene TRBJ1-4; D not resolved. The length of the CDR3 is 15 residues. V was shortened by 1 base and J by 0 bases, with 6 bases between the two germline ends. Germline V gene lookup returns CDR1 MGHDK and CDR2 SYGVNS. The CDR3 reads CASSEFITTNEKLFF. CDR3 DNA: TGTGCCAGCAGTGAATTCATCACAACTAATGAAAAACTGTTTTTT.

The V call is TRBV5-1, the J call TRBJ2-7; D gene ambiguous. V was shortened by 0 bases and J by 2 bases, with 9 bases between the two germline ends. CDR1 and CDR2 from the germline V gene are SGHRS and YFSETQ. This CDR3 is 14 amino acids long. This CDR3 reads CASSLDSHAYEQYF. The CDR3 coding sequence is TGCGCCAGCAGCTTGGACAGCCATGCCTACGAGCAGTACTTC.

The chain links TRBV11-2 to TRBJ2-7; 8 nucleotides align to TRBD2. The germline V gene has CDR1 SGHAT and CDR2 FQNNGV. V shed 7 bases, J shed 6 bases, and the junction held 14 bases outside the gene matches. The length of the CDR3 is 15 residues. The CDR3 loop reads CASTPSTGGLSEQYF. CDR3 nucleotides: TGTGCCAGCACCCCGAGTACGGGGGGGCTATCCGAGCAGTACTTC.